Below are 3 T cell receptor beta chains sequenced from a single sample in a study of identical twins. TCRdb reprocessed the 5' RACE reads with MiXCR, giving one entry per CDR3 protein. The data contain 1.5 million to 2 million distinct CDR3 sequences, 25% to 35% of them seen just once; the ten biggest clones take up more than 0.25%. Sequencing was carried out using cord blood. The source of these receptors is a newborn girl in good health.

The chain's CDR3 is CASSHLFTGVYGYTF. The CDR3 DNA follows: TGCGCCAGCAGCCACCTTTTCACCGGGGTCTATGGCTACACCTTC. The rearrangement joins TRBV4-1 to TRBJ1-2, with D uncertain. The ends were cut back, 3 bases at V and 4 bases at J, with 15 bases in the middle. From germline, CDR1 is MGHRA and CDR2 YSYEKL. The CDR3 is 15 amino acids.

In this sample, this clonotype turned up a few times. V is TRBV6-2 or TRBV6-3 and J is TRBJ2-4; tentatively, D is TRBD2 (6 bases). The CDR3 extends over 18 amino acids. Germline lookup yields CDR1 MNHEY and CDR2 SVGEGT. Trimming took off 4 bases at V and 0 bases at J, with 19 bases between the two ends. The CDR3 DNA reads as TGTGCCAGCAGTTGGCCCTCCGGGGGAACCTTAGCCAAAAACATTCAGTACTTC. The encoded protein is CASSWPSGGTLAKNIQYF.

This clonotype was recorded a few times. This rearrangement joins TRBV5-1 to TRBJ2-7; the match to TRBD2 covers 11 bases. The CDR3 spans 18 residues. Looked up from germline, CDR1 is SGHRS and CDR2 is YFSETQ. V lost 0 bases to trimming and J lost 4 bases; unmatched junction nucleotides: 12. CDR3 sequence reads: CASSLVTSGILMSYEQYF. CDR3 coding DNA: TGCGCCAGCAGCTTGGTGACTAGCGGGATTCTCATGTCTTACGAGCAGTACTTC.